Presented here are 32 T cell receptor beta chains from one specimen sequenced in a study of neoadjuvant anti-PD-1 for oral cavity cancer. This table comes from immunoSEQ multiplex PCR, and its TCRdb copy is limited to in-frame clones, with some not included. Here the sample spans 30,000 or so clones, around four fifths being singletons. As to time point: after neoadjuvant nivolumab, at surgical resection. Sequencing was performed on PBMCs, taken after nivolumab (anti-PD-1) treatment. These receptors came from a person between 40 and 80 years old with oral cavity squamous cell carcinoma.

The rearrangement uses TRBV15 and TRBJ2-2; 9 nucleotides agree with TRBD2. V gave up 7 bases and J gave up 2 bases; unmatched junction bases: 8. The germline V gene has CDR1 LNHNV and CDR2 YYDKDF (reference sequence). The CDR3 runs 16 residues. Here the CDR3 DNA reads TGTGCCACCATCAATAGCGGGGGCCCTAACACCGGGGAGCTGTTTTTT. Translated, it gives CATINSGGPNTGELFF.

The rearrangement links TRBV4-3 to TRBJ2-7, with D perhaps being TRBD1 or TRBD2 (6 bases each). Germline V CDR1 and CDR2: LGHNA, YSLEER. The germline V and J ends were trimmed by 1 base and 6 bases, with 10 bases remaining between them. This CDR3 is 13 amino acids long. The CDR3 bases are TGCGCCAGCAGCCAAGTTGGGGGGCTCGAGCAGTACTTC. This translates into CASSQVGGLEQYF.

CDR3 protein: CASSFLFSGPSNTEAFF. CDR3 in DNA: TGTGCCAGCAGCTTTCTTTTCTCGGGACCGTCGAACACTGAAGCTTTCTTT. This sequence joins TRBV21-1 and TRBJ1-1. TRBV21-1 is given as a pseudogene. The length of the CDR3 is 17 residues.

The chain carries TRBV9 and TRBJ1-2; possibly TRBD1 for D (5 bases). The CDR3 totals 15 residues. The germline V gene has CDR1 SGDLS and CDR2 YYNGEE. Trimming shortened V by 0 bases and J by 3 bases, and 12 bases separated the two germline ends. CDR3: CASSVEAGSDYGYTF. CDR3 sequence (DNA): TGTGCCAGCAGCGTAGAGGCAGGGTCGGACTATGGCTACACCTTC.

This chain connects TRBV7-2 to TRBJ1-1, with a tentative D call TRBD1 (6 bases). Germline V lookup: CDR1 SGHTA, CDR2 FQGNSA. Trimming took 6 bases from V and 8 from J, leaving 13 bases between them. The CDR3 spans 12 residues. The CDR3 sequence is CASRGAGLEAFF. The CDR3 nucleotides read TGTGCCAGCAGGGGGGCAGGGTTGGAAGCTTTCTTT. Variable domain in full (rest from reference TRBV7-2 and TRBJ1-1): GAGVSQSPSNKVTEKGKDVELRCDPISGHTALYWYRQSLGQGLEFLIYFQGNSAPDKSGLPSDRFSAERTGGSVSTLTIQRTQQEDSAVYLCASRGAGLEAFFGQGTRLTVV.

The chain's CDR3 is CASSENFGGDGEAFF. The CDR3, as DNA: TGTGCCAGCAGCGAGAACTTTGGGGGTGACGGTGAAGCTTTCTTT. The chain recombines TRBV5-6 with TRBJ1-1; maybe TRBD1 (5 bases). The CDR3 covers 15 residues. Germline values: CDR1 SGHDT, CDR2 YYEEEE. V was cut by 4 bases and J by 7 bases, with 20 bases left in between.

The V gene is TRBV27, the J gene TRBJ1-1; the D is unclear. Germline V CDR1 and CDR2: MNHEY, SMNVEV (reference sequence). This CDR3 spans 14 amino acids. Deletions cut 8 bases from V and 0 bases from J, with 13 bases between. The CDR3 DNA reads TGTGCCAGCGTGGCGTCTCAGTTGAACACTGAAGCTTTCTTT. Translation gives CASVASQLNTEAFF.

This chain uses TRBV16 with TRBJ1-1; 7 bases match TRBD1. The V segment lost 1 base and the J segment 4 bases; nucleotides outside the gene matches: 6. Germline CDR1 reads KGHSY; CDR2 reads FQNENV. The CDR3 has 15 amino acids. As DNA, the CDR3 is TGTGCCAGCAGCCAATTTGTAGCAGGGGGCACTGAAGCTTTCTTT. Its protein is CASSQFVAGGTEAFF.

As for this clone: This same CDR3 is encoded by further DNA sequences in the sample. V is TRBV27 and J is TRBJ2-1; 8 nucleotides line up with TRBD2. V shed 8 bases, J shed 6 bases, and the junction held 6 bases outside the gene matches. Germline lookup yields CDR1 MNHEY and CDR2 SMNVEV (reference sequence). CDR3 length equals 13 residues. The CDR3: CASSSGGRNEQFF. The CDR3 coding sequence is TGTGCCAGCTCGAGCGGGGGCCGCAATGAGCAGTTCTTC.

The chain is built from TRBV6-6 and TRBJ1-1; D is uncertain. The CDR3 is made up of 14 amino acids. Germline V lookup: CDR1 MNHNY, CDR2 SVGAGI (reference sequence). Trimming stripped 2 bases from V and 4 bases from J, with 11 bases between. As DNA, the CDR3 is TGTGCCAGCAGTTACGAAGGCCCCCCCACTGAAGCTTTCTTT. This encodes CASSYEGPPTEAFF.

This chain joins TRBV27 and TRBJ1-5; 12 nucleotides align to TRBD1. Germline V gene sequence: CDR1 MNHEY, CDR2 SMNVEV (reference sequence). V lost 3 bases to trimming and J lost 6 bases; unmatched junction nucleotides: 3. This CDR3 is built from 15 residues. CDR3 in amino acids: CASSLGQGAIQPQHF. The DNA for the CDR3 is TGTGCCAGCAGTTTGGGACAGGGGGCAATTCAGCCCCAGCATTTT.

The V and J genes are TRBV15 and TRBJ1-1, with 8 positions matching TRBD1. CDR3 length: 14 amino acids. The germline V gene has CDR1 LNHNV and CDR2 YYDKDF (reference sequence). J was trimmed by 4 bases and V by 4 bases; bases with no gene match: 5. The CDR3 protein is CATSNRQGSTEAFF. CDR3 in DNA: TGTGCCACCAGCAACAGACAGGGGAGCACTGAAGCTTTCTTT.

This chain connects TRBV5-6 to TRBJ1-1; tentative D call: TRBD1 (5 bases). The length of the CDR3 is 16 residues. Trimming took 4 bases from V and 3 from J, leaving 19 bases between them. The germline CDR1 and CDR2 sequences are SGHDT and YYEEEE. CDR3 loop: CASSLGQTTFHTEAFF. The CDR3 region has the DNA TGTGCCAGCAGCCTGGGGCAGACTACATTTCACACTGAAGCTTTCTTT.

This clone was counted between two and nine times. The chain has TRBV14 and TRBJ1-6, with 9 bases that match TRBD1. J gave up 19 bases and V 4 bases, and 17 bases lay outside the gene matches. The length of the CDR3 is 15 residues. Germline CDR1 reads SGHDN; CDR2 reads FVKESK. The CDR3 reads CASSPREASTGGCHF. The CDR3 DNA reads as TGTGCCAGCAGCCCTCGAGAGGCCTCAACAGGGGGCTGTCACTTT. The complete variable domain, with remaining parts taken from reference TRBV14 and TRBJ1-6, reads EAGVTQFPSHSVIEKGQTVTLRCDPISGHDNLYWYRRVMGKEIKFLLHFVKESKQDESGMPNNRFLAERTGGTYSTLKVQPAELEDSGVYFCASSPREASTGGCHFGNGTRLTVT.

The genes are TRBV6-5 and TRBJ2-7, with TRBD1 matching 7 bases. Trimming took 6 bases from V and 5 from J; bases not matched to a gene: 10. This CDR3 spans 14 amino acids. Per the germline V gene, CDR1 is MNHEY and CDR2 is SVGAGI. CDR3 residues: CASSWTGAGNEQYF. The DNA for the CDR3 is TGTGCCAGCAGCTGGACAGGTGCTGGGAACGAGCAGTACTTC.

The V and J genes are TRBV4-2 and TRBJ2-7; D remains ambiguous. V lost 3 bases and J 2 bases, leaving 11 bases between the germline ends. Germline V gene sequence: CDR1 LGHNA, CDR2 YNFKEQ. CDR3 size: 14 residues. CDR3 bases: TGTGCCAGCAGCCACGATCCCGGCCCCTACGAGCAGTACTTC. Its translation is CASSHDPGPYEQYF.

The DNA for the CDR3 is TGTGCCAGCAGCTTCGGCGGCTCCTACTATGGCTACACCTTC. Residues: CASSFGGSYYGYTF. V and J are TRBV7-9 and TRBJ1-2; D remains unclear. Germline assignment: CDR1 SEHNR and CDR2 FQNEAQ (reference sequence). The CDR3 extends over 14 amino acids. The V end lost 3 bases, the J end lost 3 bases, and 11 bases lay between the germline ends. Using reference TRBV7-9 and TRBJ1-2 for the parts outside the CDR3, the full variable domain is DTGVSQNPRHKITKRGQNVTFRCDPISEHNRLYWYRQTLGQGPEFLTYFQNEAQLEKSRLLSDRFSAERPKGSFSTLEIQRTEQGDSAMYLCASSFGGSYYGYTFGSGTRLTVV.

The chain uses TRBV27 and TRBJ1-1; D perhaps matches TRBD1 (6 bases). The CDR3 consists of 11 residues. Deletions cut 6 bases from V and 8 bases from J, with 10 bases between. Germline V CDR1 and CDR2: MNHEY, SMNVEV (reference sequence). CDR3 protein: CASRGTSEAFF. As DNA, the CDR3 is TGTGCCAGCAGGGGGACATCCGAAGCTTTCTTT.

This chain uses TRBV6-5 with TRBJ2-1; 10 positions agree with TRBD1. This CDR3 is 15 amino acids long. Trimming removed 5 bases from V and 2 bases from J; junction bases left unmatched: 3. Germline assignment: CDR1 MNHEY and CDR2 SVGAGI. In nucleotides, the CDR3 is TGTGCCAGCAGTATCGGACAGGGGGCCTACAATGAGCAGTTCTTC. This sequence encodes CASSIGQGAYNEQFF.

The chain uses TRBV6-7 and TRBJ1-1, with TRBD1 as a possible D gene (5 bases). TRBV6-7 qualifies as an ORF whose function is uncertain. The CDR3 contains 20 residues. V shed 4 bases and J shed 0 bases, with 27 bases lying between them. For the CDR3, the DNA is TGTGCCAGCAGTTCCCCGCTAGAGACCGGCAGGGAACGCATGAACACTGAAGCTTTCTTT. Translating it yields CASSSPLETGRERMNTEAFF.

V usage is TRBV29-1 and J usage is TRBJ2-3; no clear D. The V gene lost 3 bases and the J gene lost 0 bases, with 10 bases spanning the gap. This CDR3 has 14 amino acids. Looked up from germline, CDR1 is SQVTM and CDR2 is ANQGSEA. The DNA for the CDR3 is TGCAGCGTTGACCACGAGGCCAGCACAGATACGCAGTATTTT. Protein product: CSVDHEASTDTQYF.

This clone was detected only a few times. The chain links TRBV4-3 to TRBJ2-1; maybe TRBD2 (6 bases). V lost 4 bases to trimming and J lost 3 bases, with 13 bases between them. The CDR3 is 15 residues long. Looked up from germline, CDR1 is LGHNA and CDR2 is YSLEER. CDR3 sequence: CASSLRSGDYNEQFF. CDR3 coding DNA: TGCGCCAGCAGCCTACGTAGCGGTGACTACAATGAGCAGTTCTTC.

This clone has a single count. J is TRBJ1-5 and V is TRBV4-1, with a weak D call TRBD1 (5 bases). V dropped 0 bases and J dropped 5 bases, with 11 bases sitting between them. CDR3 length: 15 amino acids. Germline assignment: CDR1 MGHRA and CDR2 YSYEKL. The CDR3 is CASSQDGTVDQPQHF. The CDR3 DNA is TGCGCCAGCAGCCAAGATGGGACTGTGGATCAGCCCCAGCATTTT.

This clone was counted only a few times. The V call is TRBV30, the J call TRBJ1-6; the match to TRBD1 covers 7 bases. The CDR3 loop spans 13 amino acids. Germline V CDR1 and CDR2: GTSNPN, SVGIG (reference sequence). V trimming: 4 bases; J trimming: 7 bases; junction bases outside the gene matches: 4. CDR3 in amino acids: CAWTGGANSPLHF. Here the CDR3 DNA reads TGTGCCTGGACAGGGGGTGCGAATTCACCCCTCCACTTT. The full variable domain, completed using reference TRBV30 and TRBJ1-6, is SQTIHQWPATLVQPVGSPLSLECTVEGTSNPNLYWYRQAAGRGLQLLFYSVGIGQISSEVPQNLSASRPQDRQFILSSKKLLLSDSGFYLCAWTGGANSPLHFGNGTRLTVT.

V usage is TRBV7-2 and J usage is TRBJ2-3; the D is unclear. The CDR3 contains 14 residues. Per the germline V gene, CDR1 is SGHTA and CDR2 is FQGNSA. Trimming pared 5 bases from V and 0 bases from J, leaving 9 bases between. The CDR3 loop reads CASSPIGSTDTQYF. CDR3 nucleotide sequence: TGTGCCAGCAGCCCTATCGGTAGCACAGATACGCAGTATTTT. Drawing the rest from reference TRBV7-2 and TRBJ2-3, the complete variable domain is GAGVSQSPSNKVTEKGKDVELRCDPISGHTALYWYRQSLGQGLEFLIYFQGNSAPDKSGLPSDRFSAERTGGSVSTLTIQRTQQEDSAVYLCASSPIGSTDTQYFGPGTRLTVL.

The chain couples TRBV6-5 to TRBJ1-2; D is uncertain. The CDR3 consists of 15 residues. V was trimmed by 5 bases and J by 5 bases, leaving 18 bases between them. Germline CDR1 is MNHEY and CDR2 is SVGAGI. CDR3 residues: CASSPPLGGMYGYTF. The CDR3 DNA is TGTGCCAGCAGTCCTCCCCTGGGAGGGATGTATGGCTACACCTTC.

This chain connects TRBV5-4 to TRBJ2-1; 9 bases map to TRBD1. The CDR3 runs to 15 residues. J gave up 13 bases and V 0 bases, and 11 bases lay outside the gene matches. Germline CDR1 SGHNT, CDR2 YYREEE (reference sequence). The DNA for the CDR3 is TGTGCCAGCAGCTTGGAGCTACAGGGGGCGCGCCTCCAGTTCTTC. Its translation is CASSLELQGARLQFF.

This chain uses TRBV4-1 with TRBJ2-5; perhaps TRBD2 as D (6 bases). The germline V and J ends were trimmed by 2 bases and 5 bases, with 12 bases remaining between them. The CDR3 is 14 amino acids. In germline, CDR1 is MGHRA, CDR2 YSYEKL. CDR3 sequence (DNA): TGCGCCAGCAGCCAACCCGGGAGTGCGGAGACCCAGTACTTC. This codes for CASSQPGSAETQYF.

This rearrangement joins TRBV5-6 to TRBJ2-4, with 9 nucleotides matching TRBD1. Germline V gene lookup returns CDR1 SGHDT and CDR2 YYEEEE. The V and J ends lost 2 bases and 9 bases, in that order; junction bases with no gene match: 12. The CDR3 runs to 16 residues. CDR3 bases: TGTGCCAGCAGCTTACCGGGACAGGGTTCTTGGGCCATTCAGTACTTC. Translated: CASSLPGQGSWAIQYF.

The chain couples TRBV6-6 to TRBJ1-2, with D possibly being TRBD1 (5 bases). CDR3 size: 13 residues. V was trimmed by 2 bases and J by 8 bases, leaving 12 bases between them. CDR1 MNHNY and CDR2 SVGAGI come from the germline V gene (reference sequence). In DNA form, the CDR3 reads TGTGCCAGCAGTTACAGCGGGGGTTTGGGCTACACCTTC. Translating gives CASSYSGGLGYTF.

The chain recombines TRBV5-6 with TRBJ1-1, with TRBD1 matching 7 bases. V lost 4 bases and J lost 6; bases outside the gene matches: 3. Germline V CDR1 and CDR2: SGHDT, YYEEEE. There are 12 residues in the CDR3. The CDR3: CASSADRAEAFF. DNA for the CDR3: TGTGCCAGCAGCGCTGACAGGGCTGAAGCTTTCTTT.

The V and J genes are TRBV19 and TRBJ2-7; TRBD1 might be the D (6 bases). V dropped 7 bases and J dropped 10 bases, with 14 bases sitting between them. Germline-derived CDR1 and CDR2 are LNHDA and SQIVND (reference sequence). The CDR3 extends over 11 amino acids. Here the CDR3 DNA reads TGTGCCAGTACCCGGACAGTGTCCCAGTACTTC. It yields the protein CASTRTVSQYF.